This TCR beta chain was sequenced in a study of cytomegalovirus exposure and HLA in healthy donors. Whole-study results and caveats: Most of the CMV-associated TCR beta chains (in a later analysis) appeared to be HLA-restricted. Owing to their indistinguishability, certain V segments, notably TRBV6-2 and TRBV6-3, were excluded.

The PCR employed 60 Vbeta primers together with 13 Jbeta primers. Source study methods: In a later analysis, the count reached some 73 million unique TCR beta chains, with 9 million to 11 million shared. Assay: immunoSEQ multiplex PCR; the TCRdb copy retains only in-frame clones and omits some. The V and J calls and the clone size are those of that table, but D and trimming were determined from the DNA. Here the sample spans 90,000 to 110,000 clones, roughly three quarters being singletons. Germline loops: CDR1 SGHNT, CDR2 YYREEE (reference sequence). V lost 4 bases and J lost 7; bases outside the gene matches: 8. The CDR3 is 15 residues long. Comment on this clone: Its antigen is as yet unknown.

The TCR comes from a woman aged 45-65 years in good health and CMV-seropositive. The sample was PBMCs. This chain connects TRBV5-4 to TRBJ2-1; 10 nucleotides match TRBD1. The CDR3, as DNA: TGTGCCAGCAGCGCCCGGGACAGGGGTTCGAATGAGCAGTTCTTC. It encodes CASSARDRGSNEQFF.